This is a list of T cell receptor beta chains from one sample in a study of identifying expanded T cells in peripheral blood. Sequenced by immunoSEQ multiplex PCR; TCRdb stores in-frame clones only, minus some. The table shows around 75,000 clones, with 85% to 90% occurring only once. The sequencing sample was made of blood. These receptors were collected from a person aged 18 to 75 in good health. Each CDR3 is given with its conserved first and last residue. The order of the fields is J gene, D gene, clone size, V gene, CDR3 protein, CDR3 DNA. A D gene is named only where the DNA matches it firmly. Size tells how often a clone was seen (once, few, many) or the class of an expanded clone, and some rows leave it out.

TRBJ2-3 | TRBD1 | . | TRBV29-1 | CSVKGAADTQYF | TGCAGCGTTAAGGGGGCCGCAGATACGCAGTATTTT
TRBJ2-3 | TRBD2 | . | TRBV9 | CASSVGTSGITDTQYF | TGTGCCAGCAGCGTAGGCACTAGCGGGATCACAGATACGCAGTATTTT
TRBJ1-5 | . | . | TRBV1 | CTSSQDMGRDQPQHF | TGCACCAGCAGCCAAGATATGGGCAGGGATCAGCCCCAGCATTTT
TRBJ1-4 | . | . | TRBV11-2 | CASNRGGFNEKLFF | TGTGCCAGCAACCGAGGGGGGTTTAATGAAAAACTGTTTTTT
TRBJ2-7 | . | . | TRBV21-1 | CASSKLASGRYEQYF | TGTGCCAGCAGCAAACTGGCTAGCGGGAGATACGAGCAGTACTTC
TRBJ2-1 | . | . | TRBV19 | CASSPAWGYNEQFF | TGTGCCAGTAGTCCAGCGTGGGGTTACAATGAGCAGTTCTTC
TRBJ2-3 | . | . | TRBV28 | CASRRARGPDTQYF | TGTGCCAGCCGCCGGGCCCGGGGCCCAGATACGCAGTATTTT
TRBJ2-7 | . | . | TRBV19 | CASRGNFYEQYF | TGTGCCAGTAGAGGCAACTTCTACGAGCAGTACTTC
TRBJ1-1 | TRBD1 | . | TRBV7-2 | CASTGGGNTEAFF | TGTGCCAGCACAGGAGGGGGCAACACTGAAGCTTTCTTT
TRBJ2-3 | . | once | TRBV30 | CAWSGGPTDTQYF | TGTGCCTGGAGCGGAGGGCCCACAGATACGCAGTATTTT
TRBJ2-1 | TRBD2 | . | TRBV25-1 | CASSLIAGDLEQFF | TGTGCCAGCAGTCTAATAGCGGGGGATTTGGAGCAGTTCTTC
TRBJ1-2 | . | few | TRBV2 | CASKYLGDGYTF | TGTGCCAGCAAGTATTTGGGGGACGGCTACACCTTC
TRBJ1-4 | . | . | TRBV5-1 | CASREGLSNEKLFF | TGCGCCAGCAGGGAGGGACTGTCAAATGAAAAACTGTTTTTT
TRBJ1-1 | . | . | TRBV9 | CASSVGQGSTEAFF | TGTGCCAGCAGCGTAGGCCAGGGAAGCACTGAAGCTTTCTTT
TRBJ2-6 | TRBD1 | . | TRBV28 | CASSLSSGTGGSGANVLTF | TGTGCCAGCAGTTTATCCTCCGGGACAGGCGGCTCTGGGGCCAACGTCCTGACTTTC
TRBJ2-3 | TRBD2 | . | TRBV19 | CASSTPFERGGTDTQYF | TGTGCCAGTAGTACCCCCTTCGAGCGGGGGGGCACAGATACGCAGTATTTT
TRBJ2-3 | TRBD2 | . | TRBV7-2 | CASSPRAGGQTDTQYF | TGTGCCAGCAGCCCCAGGGCGGGGGGGCAAACAGATACGCAGTATTTT
TRBJ2-5 | TRBD1 | . | TRBV7-3 | CASSRQGQETQYF | TGTGCCAGCAGCCGACAGGGTCAGGAGACCCAGTACTTC
TRBJ2-4 | TRBD1 | once | TRBV9 | CASSEQGPGQQRF | TGTGCCAGCAGCGAACAAGGCCCGGGACAGCAGAGGTTC
TRBJ2-7 | . | once | TRBV15 | CATSRDVGLWSPYEQYF | TGTGCCACCAGCAGAGATGTGGGGTTATGGTCTCCCTACGAGCAGTACTTC
TRBJ2-5 | TRBD1 | . | TRBV25-1 | CASSERTGGETQYF | TGTGCCAGCAGTGAAAGGACAGGGGGCGAGACCCAGTACTTC
TRBJ2-5 | . | . | TRBV7-6 | CASSYSGGGETQYF | TGTGCCAGCAGCTATAGTGGGGGTGGAGAGACCCAGTACTTC
TRBJ2-7 | TRBD2 | . | TRBV18 | CASSPFQREPEQYF | TGTGCCAGCTCACCATTTCAGCGGGAGCCCGAGCAGTACTTC
TRBJ2-7 | TRBD2 | . | TRBV2 | CASRIAGASYEQYF | TGTGCCAGCAGGATAGCGGGGGCCTCCTACGAGCAGTACTTC
TRBJ2-1 | TRBD2 | . | TRBV5-1 | CASSLAGTSGYNEQFF | TGCGCCAGCAGCTTGGCGGGGACTAGCGGGTACAATGAGCAGTTCTTC